Each of the 21 T cell receptor beta chains below was sequenced from the same sample in a study of blood T cell repertoires in COVID-19. The repertoire was sequenced with immunoSEQ multiplex PCR; TCRdb's copy has only in-frame clones and lacks some. The repertoire consists of some 190,000 clones, with 82% occurring once and the leading ten covering approximately 7.8%. Sequenced sample: peripheral blood. These receptors originate from a woman in her fifties or sixties with COVID-19, enrolled during active disease.

V and J are TRBV7-3 and TRBJ1-5, with a weak D call TRBD1 (5 bases). This CDR3 has 15 amino acids. The germline V and J ends were trimmed by 2 bases and 2 bases, with 10 bases remaining between them. Germline V lookup: CDR1 SGHTA, CDR2 FQGTGA. The CDR3, as DNA: TGTGCCAGCAGCTTATTAGGGGCCGGCAATCAGCCCCAGCATTTT. Translation: CASSLLGAGNQPQHF.

V and J are TRBV29-1 and TRBJ2-3, with D perhaps TRBD1 (5 bases). CDR3 length: 11 amino acids. Germline lookup yields CDR1 SQVTM and CDR2 ANQGSEA. V was clipped by 3 bases and J by 4 bases, with 5 bases between them. CDR3 sequence reads: CSVDRADTQYF. CDR3 coding DNA: TGCAGCGTTGACAGGGCAGATACGCAGTATTTT.

V gene TRBV3-1 (or the pseudogene TRBV3-2) combines with J gene TRBJ2-5; D is perhaps TRBD2 (5 bases). With 0 bases removed from V and 5 bases from J, the gap between germline ends came to 16 bases. The CDR3 has 16 residues. From germline, CDR1 is LGHDT and CDR2 YNNKEL (reference sequence). DNA for the CDR3: TGTGCCAGCAGCCAAGATGTCGGGATACCCGGTGAGACCCAGTACTTC. This translates into CASSQDVGIPGETQYF.

The V gene is TRBV5-4, the J gene TRBJ1-6; D gene ambiguous. The length of the CDR3 is 14 residues. In germline, CDR1 is SGHNT, CDR2 YYREEE (reference sequence). V lost 0 bases and J 10 bases, leaving 11 bases between the germline ends. CDR3 coding DNA: TGTGCCAGCAGCTTGGAGGCAGAGCGGTCACCCCTCCACTTT. Translating gives CASSLEAERSPLHF.

This clone was seen only a few times. The chain has TRBV28 and TRBJ1-1, with a tentative D call TRBD1 (6 bases). The CDR3 consists of 11 residues. The germline gives CDR1 MDHEN, CDR2 SYDVKM. V lost 5 bases and J lost 11, with 12 bases in between. This CDR3 reads CASSTQGNAFF. The CDR3 nucleotides are TGTGCCAGCAGTACACAGGGCAACGCTTTCTTT.

The chain has TRBV7-9 and TRBJ1-4; 7 positions agree with TRBD1. The CDR3 loop spans 13 amino acids. The ends lost 6 bases at V and 7 bases at J; junction bases unmatched: 5. Germline CDR1 is SEHNR and CDR2 is FQNEAQ (reference sequence). The CDR3 DNA sequence: TGTGCCAGCAGAAGGGGGCTGGGTGAAAAACTGTTTTTT. Its protein product is CASRRGLGEKLFF.

The chain recombines TRBV7-8 with TRBJ2-5; 9 bases fit TRBD2. J lost 4 bases, V lost 1 base, and 7 bases had no gene match. Germline assignment: CDR1 SGHVS and CDR2 FQNEAQ. This CDR3 is 16 amino acids long. The CDR3: CASSLVAGAPPETQYF. In DNA form, the CDR3 reads TGTGCCAGCAGCTTAGTAGCGGGGGCCCCGCCAGAGACCCAGTACTTC.

This clone was detected only once. The J gene is TRBJ1-5, the V gene TRBV28; D gene unclear. Germline lookup yields CDR1 MDHEN and CDR2 SYDVKM. The CDR3 consists of 13 residues. V gave up 10 bases and J gave up 6 bases, with 16 bases separating them. The CDR3 DNA sequence: TGTGCCACCCAACCCGAGGCCACTCAGCCCCAGCATTTT. This sequence encodes CATQPEATQPQHF.

The CDR3 DNA follows: TGTGCCAGCAGCGGACTAGCGGGAGGGTTGCATGAGCAGTTCTTC. This encodes CASSGLAGGLHEQFF. The chain is built from TRBV11-2 and TRBJ2-1; TRBD2 matches at 15 bases. CDR3 length: 15 amino acids. J gave up 8 bases and V 5 bases, and 4 bases lay outside the gene matches. The germline CDR1 and CDR2 sequences are SGHAT and FQNNGV. Combining the CDR3 with reference TRBV11-2 and TRBJ2-1 gives the whole variable domain EAGVAQSPRYKIIEKRQSVAFWCNPISGHATLYWYQQILGQGPKLLIQFQNNGVVDDSQLPKDRFSAERLKGVDSTLKIQPAKLEDSAVYLCASSGLAGGLHEQFFGPGTRLTVL.

Details on this clone: Compared with germline, one end of the junction differs, possibly owing to a read error. The J gene is TRBJ2-7, the V gene TRBV7-7, with TRBD2 identical over 7 bases. There are 13 residues in the CDR3. In germline, CDR1 is SSHAT, CDR2 FNYEAQ (reference sequence). The CDR3 DNA reads TGTGCTAGCAGCTTAGCGGGCCACTACGAGCAGTACTTC. This encodes CASSLAGHYEQYF. The full variable domain, rest sourced from reference TRBV7-7 and TRBJ2-7, is GAGVSQSPRYKVTKRGQDVTLRCDPISSHATLYWYQQALGQGPEFLTYFNYEAQPDKSGLPSDRFSAERPEGSISTLTIQRTEQRDSAMYRCASSLAGHYEQYFGPGTRLTVT.

V gene TRBV7-8 combines with J gene TRBJ1-5; tentatively, D is TRBD1 (5 bases). There are 15 residues in the CDR3. Germline loops: CDR1 SGHVS, CDR2 FQNEAQ. The V end lost 1 base, the J end lost 2 bases, and 9 bases lay between the germline ends. DNA for the CDR3: TGTGCCAGCAGCTTAGATGGCAGGGGCAATCAGCCCCAGCATTTT. It specifies CASSLDGRGNQPQHF.

The V call is TRBV10-3, the J call TRBJ2-1; 8 positions agree with TRBD1. V shed 7 bases, J shed 0 bases, and the junction held 11 bases outside the gene matches. Germline lookup yields CDR1 ENHRY and CDR2 SYGVKD. The CDR3 runs 17 residues. In DNA form, the CDR3 reads TGTGCCATCAATTCCGGACAGGGCATTTTCTCCTACAATGAGCAGTTCTTC. This gives the protein CAINSGQGIFSYNEQFF.

J is TRBJ1-1 and V is TRBV18, with TRBD1 matching over 8 bases. J gave up 1 base and V 5 bases, and 3 bases lay outside the gene matches. The CDR3 extends over 14 amino acids. The germline CDR1 and CDR2 sequences are KGHSH and LQKENI. The CDR3 is CASSVGQGNTEAFF. In nucleotides, the CDR3 is TGTGCCAGCTCAGTCGGACAGGGGAACACTGAAGCTTTCTTT.

J is TRBJ1-2 and V is TRBV6-5; weak D call: TRBD1 (5 bases). The CDR3 is made up of 16 amino acids. Trimming shortened V by 4 bases and J by 4 bases, and 19 bases separated the two germline ends. Looked up from germline, CDR1 is MNHEY and CDR2 is SVGAGI. The CDR3 bases are TGTGCCAGCAGTTCCGTCCGAAAGGGGATTGGCTATGGCTACACCTTC. Protein product: CASSSVRKGIGYGYTF.

The chain carries TRBV30 and TRBJ1-2, with TRBD1 matching over 8 bases. The V gene end was trimmed by 3 bases and the J gene end by 4 bases; junction bases not matched to a gene: 4. This CDR3 spans 13 amino acids. Germline CDR1 reads GTSNPN; CDR2 reads SVGIG (reference sequence). The CDR3 nucleotides read TGTGCCTGGAGGGCAGGGGGCAGCTATGGCTACACCTTC. Protein: CAWRAGGSYGYTF.

The sample holds a few counts of this clone. The J gene is TRBJ1-5, the V gene TRBV28, with 7 bases that match TRBD1. The CDR3 loop spans 17 amino acids. Germline CDR1 MDHEN, CDR2 SYDVKM. The J segment lost 0 bases and the V segment lost 3 bases, leaving 8 bases of the junction unmatched. CDR3 sequence (DNA): TGTGCCAGCAGTTTGTCAGGGGGAGCCTATAGCAATCAGCCCCAGCATTTT. Amino acids: CASSLSGGAYSNQPQHF.

This chain links TRBV30 with TRBJ1-5; 9 bases match TRBD1. The CDR3 is made up of 14 amino acids. Germline CDR1 is GTSNPN and CDR2 is SVGIG (reference sequence). With V trimmed by 6 bases and J by 4 bases, 7 bases remained unmatched. This CDR3 reads CACWDRVRNQPQHF. The CDR3 nucleotides read TGTGCCTGTTGGGACAGGGTAAGGAATCAGCCCCAGCATTTT.

The chain joins TRBV5-6 to TRBJ2-5; 8 bases match TRBD2. The ends lost 3 bases at V and 5 bases at J; junction bases unmatched: 15. The germline V gene has CDR1 SGHDT and CDR2 YYEEEE. The CDR3 runs 17 residues. CDR3 region: CASSSLRGGGSLETQYF. CDR3 DNA: TGTGCCAGCAGCTCCCTCCGGGGCGGGGGGTCCCTTGAGACCCAGTACTTC.

The rearrangement links TRBV15 to TRBJ1-6; unclear D gene. The CDR3 extends over 14 amino acids. Trimming pared 1 base from V and 8 bases from J, leaving 9 bases between. Germline V gives CDR1 LNHNV, CDR2 YYDKDF (reference sequence). The CDR3 spells CATSRAQAYSPLHF. The CDR3 DNA is TGTGCCACCAGCAGAGCCCAGGCCTATTCACCCCTCCACTTT.

The J gene is TRBJ2-1, the V gene TRBV19; unclear D gene. The germline V gene has CDR1 LNHDA and CDR2 SQIVND (reference sequence). The CDR3 spans 15 residues. V lost 3 bases, J lost 6 bases, and 15 bases lay in between. The CDR3 region is CASSISPARPNEQFF. DNA of the CDR3: TGTGCCAGTAGTATTTCCCCAGCGAGACCCAATGAGCAGTTCTTC.

This chain joins TRBV7-2 and TRBJ2-1, with 8 positions matching TRBD2. V dropped 1 base and J dropped 7; count of bases not matched to a gene: 6. The CDR3 is 15 amino acids. The germline V gene encodes CDR1 SGHTA and CDR2 FQGNSA. The CDR3 coding sequence is TGTGCCAGCAGCTTAGAAACGGGGGGGCGGAATGAGCAGTTCTTC. Its translation is CASSLETGGRNEQFF. The whole variable domain, filled in from reference TRBV7-2 and TRBJ2-1, reads GAGVSQSPSNKVTEKGKDVELRCDPISGHTALYWYRQSLGQGLEFLIYFQGNSAPDKSGLPSDRFSAERTGGSVSTLTIQRTQQEDSAVYLCASSLETGGRNEQFFGPGTRLTVL.